The TCR beta chain under discussion was sequenced for a study of T cell responses to AZD1222 COVID-19 vaccine. Germline V CDR1 and CDR2: MNHEY, SVGEGT. CDR3 length: 15 residues. V lost 5 bases and J lost 7, with 17 bases in between. TCRdb's copy holds only in-frame clones and misses some; the assay was immunoSEQ multiplex PCR. Of around 120,000 clones in the sample, 70% to 90% were seen once. The sample consisted of peripheral blood, taken on day 0 of AZD1222 vaccination. The chain links TRBV6-2 or TRBV6-3 to TRBJ1-4; D is perhaps TRBD1 (6 bases). The TCR was taken from an adult in good health. The CDR3 sequence is CASSKQQGLFEKLFF. The CDR3 DNA sequence: TGTGCCAGCAGTAAACAACAGGGACTTTTTGAAAAACTGTTTTTT.